These T cell receptor beta chains were read from a single sample in a study of shared clonotypes between healthy human individuals. Some clones are missing from TCRdb's copy, which holds only in-frame ones; the method was immunoSEQ multiplex PCR. Of roughly 2,500,000 clones listed, 90% to 95% are singletons. The sample consisted of naive CD4+ T cells from PBMCs. The receptor source for this set is a man aged 18-30 years in good health. Some clones in this sample may be carry-over from other donors' samples. The CDR3 runs from the conserved cysteine through the conserved F or W. D genes are given only for firm matches. Part of the rows lack a size; the others show once, few, many or a class for expanded clones.

clone_size | j_call | cdr3_length | v_call | d_call | cdr3_nt | cdr3_aa
- | TRBJ1-1 | 16 | TRBV28 | - | TGTGCCAGCAGTTTACGGGTTATGGAGTTGAGCACTGAAGCTTTCTTT | CASSLRVMELSTEAFF
- | TRBJ2-3 | 13 | TRBV29-1 | - | TGCAGCGTTGTTGGGACCCAGATCGATACGCAGTATTTT | CSVVGTQIDTQYF
- | TRBJ2-1 | 17 | TRBV18 | TRBD2 | TGTGCCAGCTCACCTATCGGTCTAGCGGGGGCCTACAATGAGCAGTTCTTC | CASSPIGLAGAYNEQFF
- | TRBJ1-4 | 11 | TRBV10-1 | - | TGCGCCCCTGGGGTGGATGAAAAACTGTTTTTT | CAPGVDEKLFF
- | TRBJ2-4 | 15 | TRBV19 | - | TGTGCCAGTAGTTCAAAAACCATAGCCAAAAACATTCAGTACTTC | CASSSKTIAKNIQYF
- | TRBJ2-7 | 16 | TRBV19 | - | TGTGCCAGTAGTAAGTTGGCAAGCGAACTTACCTACGAGCAGTACTTC | CASSKLASELTYEQYF
- | TRBJ2-2 | 16 | TRBV5-1 | TRBD1 | TGCGCCAGCAGCCCGACGGGACAGCGAAACACCGGGGAGCTGTTTTTT | CASSPTGQRNTGELFF
- | TRBJ1-3 | 15 | TRBV6-5 | - | TGTGCCAGCAGTTACGACGGCAGCTCTGGAAACACCATATATTTT | CASSYDGSSGNTIYF
once | TRBJ2-7 | 17 | TRBV21-1 | - | TGTGCCAGCAGCCCCCACAACGGCGGACAGCTCATCTACGAGCAGTACTTC | CASSPHNGGQLIYEQYF
- | TRBJ1-2 | 14 | TRBV4-2 | - | TGTGCCAGCAGCCAAGTTCCCAGCAAGAGCGGCTACACCTTC | CASSQVPSKSGYTF
- | TRBJ1-1 | 16 | TRBV7-2 | TRBD1 | TGTGCCAGCAGCTTCGGGCAGGGGGCTTTTGGTAGTGAAGCTTTCTTT | CASSFGQGAFGSEAFF
- | TRBJ2-3 | 17 | TRBV11-1 | - | TGTGCCAGCAGCTTAGGATCGAGTCTAGCAGACACAGATACGCAGTATTTT | CASSLGSSLADTDTQYF
- | TRBJ2-3 | 14 | TRBV7-2 | - | TGTGCCAGCAGCTTAGGTGTTTCAGGGGCCTCTCAGTATTTT | CASSLGVSGASQYF
- | TRBJ2-3 | 15 | TRBV6-5 | - | TGTGCCAGCAGTTACGGCGGGGCTAGCACAGATACGCAGTATTTT | CASSYGGASTDTQYF
- | TRBJ2-7 | 13 | TRBV6-5 | TRBD1 | TGTGCCAGCAAGCCGGACAGGGCACGCGAGCAGTACTTC | CASKPDRAREQYF
few | TRBJ2-7 | 12 | TRBV6-5 | - | TGTGCCAGCTACGATAGGTTCTACGAGCAGTACTTC | CASYDRFYEQYF
- | TRBJ1-2 | 13 | TRBV25-1 | TRBD1 | TGTGCCAGCAGTGAACAGGGGGTGGATGGCTACACCTTC | CASSEQGVDGYTF
- | TRBJ1-1 | 11 | TRBV19 | - | TGTGCCAGTAGTAAAGTCTCTGAAGCTTTCTTT | CASSKVSEAFF
- | TRBJ1-1 | 14 | TRBV11-3 | - | TGTGCCAGCAGCCTCCACGGGGGGAACACTGAAGCTTTCTTT | CASSLHGGNTEAFF
- | TRBJ2-5 | 15 | TRBV5-1 | TRBD1 | TGCGCCAGCAGCTTTCCGGGACAGGGTGGAGAGACCCAGTACTTC | CASSFPGQGGETQYF
- | TRBJ1-2 | 13 | TRBV5-1 | - | TGCGCCAGCAGCTTACCCCAGGGCTATGGCTACACCTTC | CASSLPQGYGYTF
- | TRBJ2-1 | 12 | TRBV11-2 | TRBD2 | TGTGCCAGCAGCTTAGTTAGCGGGAAGCAGTTCTTC | CASSLVSGKQFF
- | TRBJ2-1 | 15 | TRBV5-1 | TRBD2 | TGCGCCAGCAGCCTACTAGCGGGTAGCTACAATGAGCAGTTCTTC | CASSLLAGSYNEQFF
- | TRBJ2-5 | 14 | TRBV7-2 | - | TGTGCCAGCAGCTTACGGGGCCCCCAAGAGACCCAGTACTTC | CASSLRGPQETQYF
- | TRBJ2-7 | 14 | TRBV7-9 | - | TGTGCCAGCAGCTCGTGGGGACTGAGCTACGAGCAGTACTTC | CASSSWGLSYEQYF
- | TRBJ2-3 | 15 | TRBV9 | - | TGTGCCAGCAGCGCCAACAACGCCCCTTTAGATACGCAGTATTTT | CASSANNAPLDTQYF
once | TRBJ1-4 | 16 | TRBV5-1 | TRBD1 | TGCGCCAGCAGCCCGACCGGACAGGGACGAAATGAAAAACTGTTTTTT | CASSPTGQGRNEKLFF
- | TRBJ1-5 | 14 | TRBV27 | - | TGTGCCAGCAAGAGTCTCTCGGACAATCAGCCCCAGCATTTT | CASKSLSDNQPQHF
once | TRBJ1-1 | 13 | TRBV2 | TRBD1 | TGTGCCAGCAGGAGGACAGGGAGGCCTGAAGCTTTCTTT | CASRRTGRPEAFF
- | TRBJ2-1 | 15 | TRBV29-1 | - | TGCAGCGTTGAAGAGGTTCGGCGGGATAGCAATGAGCAGTTCTTC | CSVEEVRRDSNEQFF
- | TRBJ2-3 | 18 | TRBV2 | TRBD2 | TGTGCCAGCAATCTCGGTAGCGGGGGAACCGAACACACAGATACGCAGTATTTT | CASNLGSGGTEHTDTQYF
- | TRBJ2-2 | 13 | TRBV10-3 | TRBD2 | TGTGCCACCGGGACTACGAACACCGGGGAGCTGTTTTTT | CATGTTNTGELFF
once | TRBJ1-1 | 17 | TRBV5-4 | - | TGTGCCAGCAGCTTGGGGGGGACGGCGCGCGGGAACACTGAAGCTTTCTTT | CASSLGGTARGNTEAFF
- | TRBJ2-7 | 15 | TRBV28 | TRBD1 | TGTGCCAGCAGGACGCCGGGACAGTCATTATTCGAGCAGTACTTC | CASRTPGQSLFEQYF
- | TRBJ2-2 | 21 | TRBV19 | - | TGTGCCAGTAGTAAATCGCAGGCGGCCTTAGTCTTGCTTACGAACACCGGGGAGCTGTTTTTT | CASSKSQAALVLLTNTGELFF
once | TRBJ2-1 | 15 | TRBV7-3 | - | TGTGCCAGCAGCTTAATAGCGGACCACTACAATGAGCAGTTCTTC | CASSLIADHYNEQFF
- | TRBJ1-4 | 13 | TRBV15 | TRBD1 | TGTGCCACCAGCGGACACAGGGGTGAAAAACTGTTTTTT | CATSGHRGEKLFF
- | TRBJ2-2 | 13 | TRBV6-6 | - | TGTGCCAGCAGTTACGGGGGATACGGGGAGCTGTTTTTT | CASSYGGYGELFF
- | TRBJ2-1 | 15 | TRBV9 | TRBD1 | TGTGCCAGCAGCGTACAGGGGGCCTCCTACAATGAGCAGTTCTTC | CASSVQGASYNEQFF
- | TRBJ2-6 | 15 | TRBV28 | - | TGTGCCAGCAGCCTTGACAGTTCCGGGGCCAACGTCCTGACTTTC | CASSLDSSGANVLTF
- | TRBJ2-1 | 18 | TRBV11-2 | - | TGTGCCAGCAGCCTTAGCCTGACGGGTTTTAGCTCCTACAATGAGCAGTTCTTC | CASSLSLTGFSSYNEQFF
once | TRBJ2-7 | 18 | TRBV6-1 | - | TGTGCCAGCAGTGAACAAGTGAGGGCCACTAGATCTCTCTACGAGCAGTACTTC | CASSEQVRATRSLYEQYF
- | TRBJ2-4 | 16 | TRBV5-1 | - | TGCGCCAGCAGCTCGTCACCAACCCTAGCCAAAAACATTCAGTACTTC | CASSSSPTLAKNIQYF
- | TRBJ2-7 | 14 | TRBV7-2 | - | TGTGCCAGCAGCTTATCGGGCACAGTCTACGAGCAGTACTTC | CASSLSGTVYEQYF
- | TRBJ2-1 | 16 | TRBV9 | TRBD2 | TGTGCCAGCAGCGTCGCTCCACTAGCGGGGGGAAATGAGCAGTTCTTC | CASSVAPLAGGNEQFF
few | TRBJ1-5 | 13 | TRBV30 | TRBD1 | TGTGCCTGGACCAGGGGGCTCAATCAGCCCCAGCATTTT | CAWTRGLNQPQHF
- | TRBJ2-2 | 15 | TRBV4-1 | - | TGCGCCAGCAACCCTCGGGAGAGGGGCACCGGGGAGCTGTTTTTT | CASNPRERGTGELFF
- | TRBJ1-2 | 13 | TRBV27 | - | TGTGCCAGCAGCCAGACTCCACTATATGGCTACACCTTC | CASSQTPLYGYTF
- | TRBJ2-1 | 15 | TRBV11-2 | - | TGTGCCAGCAGCTTAGGGGGAGCGGCCTACAATGAGCAGTTCTTC | CASSLGGAAYNEQFF
- | TRBJ1-1 | 14 | TRBV27 | TRBD1 | TGTGCCAGCAGTCCCCGACAGGGGATAGGAGAAGCTTTCTTT | CASSPRQGIGEAFF
- | TRBJ1-5 | 13 | TRBV6-5 | TRBD1 | TGTGCCAGCGCCGGGACAGGGGATCAGCCCCAGCATTTT | CASAGTGDQPQHF
- | TRBJ1-1 | 15 | TRBV28 | - | TGTGCCAGCAGTTCCCCGGGCGTATCGAACACTGAAGCTTTCTTT | CASSSPGVSNTEAFF
- | TRBJ1-3 | 14 | TRBV5-6 | - | TGTGCCAGCAGCTCACCGGGAAACGGGAACACCATATATTTT | CASSSPGNGNTIYF
once | TRBJ2-7 | 15 | TRBV5-1 | TRBD2 | TGCGCCAGCAGCTTGGGACTAGCGGGAGGGTATGAGCAGTACTTC | CASSLGLAGGYEQYF
- | TRBJ1-5 | 13 | TRBV7-9 | - | TGTGCCAGCAGCCGGATAATGTCAGGGCCCCAGCATTTT | CASSRIMSGPQHF